The entry below describes one TCR beta chain. These data are taken from a study of T cells after yellow fever vaccination. Study information: Those fractions that held only low numbers of cells were prepared using the SMART-Seq v4 Ultra Low Input RNA kit.

TCRdb independently ran MiXCR on the 5' RACE reads; one entry per CDR3 protein. The sample lists 300,000 to 400,000 distinct CDR3 sequences, roughly 8.4% seen once, with approximately 15% in the top ten. CDR3 size: 15 residues. V was cut by 5 bases and J by 0 bases, with 11 bases left in between. The TCR was taken from a man aged 18 to 30 who received the YFV17D yellow fever vaccine. This chain connects TRBV12-3 or TRBV12-4 to TRBJ1-5; D unresolved. The source was PBMCs, collected approximately 40 days after the first yellow fever vaccination. CDR3 nucleotides: TGTGCCAGCAGTCTCTCGGGCCATAGCAATCAGCCCCAGCATTTT. This gives the protein CASSLSGHSNQPQHF.